These T cell receptor beta chains were read from a single sample in a study of blood T cell repertoires in COVID-19. The assay was immunoSEQ multiplex PCR, and TCRdb's table has in-frame clones only and misses some. The table has roughly 160,000 clones, approximately 80% seen once. Sequenced: PBMCs or T cells enriched from blood (not recorded which). These receptors came from a woman between 55 and 75 years old who had recovered from COVID-19. Both conserved end residues are part of each CDR3. A D gene is named only where the DNA matches it firmly. Clone size appears in some rows only: once, few, many, or a class for an expanded clone.

d_gene	j_gene	abundance	v_gene	CDR3aa	CDR3nt
NA	TRBJ2-3	NA	TRBV19	CASSPGQLMQEDTQYF	TGTGCCAGTAGTCCAGGACAGCTTATGCAAGAAGATACGCAGTATTTT
NA	TRBJ2-7	few	TRBV27	CASSLTRLTYEQYF	TGTGCCAGCAGTTTAACCAGGCTTACCTACGAGCAGTACTTC
NA	TRBJ2-6	NA	TRBV6-5	CASSYSYSSGANVLTF	TGTGCCAGCAGTTACTCATACAGCTCTGGGGCCAACGTCCTGACTTTC
TRBD1	TRBJ2-7	NA	TRBV6-5	CASRPGQGVYEQYF	TGTGCCAGCAGGCCTGGACAGGGGGTCTACGAGCAGTACTTC
NA	TRBJ1-6	many	TRBV7-6	CASSPQAAADSPLHF	TGTGCCAGCAGCCCCCAAGCGGCAGCGGATTCACCCCTCCACTTT
TRBD1	TRBJ2-5	NA	TRBV4-1	CASSQDHKRGGAETQYF	TGCGCCAGCAGCCAAGATCATAAGAGAGGGGGCGCCGAGACCCAGTACTTC
NA	TRBJ1-2	NA	TRBV5-8	CASSLDGHNYGYTF	TGTGCCAGCAGCTTGGACGGACATAACTATGGCTACACCTTC
TRBD1	TRBJ1-1	NA	TRBV5-6	CASSLRQGARTEAFF	TGTGCCAGCAGTTTAAGACAGGGGGCCAGGACTGAAGCTTTCTTT
TRBD1	TRBJ2-7	NA	TRBV13	CASSPTGQGDTYEQYF	TGTGCCAGCAGCCCCACGGGACAGGGCGATACCTACGAGCAGTACTTC
TRBD2	TRBJ2-3	NA	TRBV3-1/TRBV3-2	CASSRLSGGAADTQYF	TGTGCCAGCAGCCGCCTTAGCGGGGGGGCAGCAGATACGCAGTATTTT
NA	TRBJ1-3	NA	TRBV9	CASSGRAGQSSGNTIYF	TGTGCCAGCAGCGGGAGGGCAGGGCAGAGCTCTGGAAACACCATATATTTT
NA	TRBJ1-2	NA	TRBV30	CAWSIDSPGYGYTF	TGTGCCTGGAGTATAGACAGCCCAGGCTATGGCTACACCTTC
TRBD1	TRBJ1-1	few	TRBV7-9	CASSFGPGGEAFF	TGTGCCAGCAGCTTCGGACCAGGGGGTGAAGCTTTCTTT
TRBD2	TRBJ2-5	NA	TRBV7-8	CASSLDPILAGVETQYF	TGTGCCAGCAGCTTAGACCCCATACTAGCGGGGGTGGAGACCCAGTACTTC
TRBD1	TRBJ1-2	NA	TRBV4-2	CASSQDRTGRWGYTF	TGTGCCAGCAGCCAAGATCGGACAGGACGGTGGGGCTACACCTTC
TRBD1	TRBJ2-5	NA	TRBV4-1	CASSQEDREETQYF	TGCGCCAGCAGCCAAGAGGACAGGGAGGAGACCCAGTACTTC
NA	TRBJ1-6	many	TRBV7-9	CASSLASGYNSPLHF	TGTGCCAGCAGCTTAGCGTCAGGCTATAATTCACCCCTCCACTTT
NA	TRBJ1-2	NA	TRBV7-9	CASSLGRSYGYTF	TGTGCCAGCAGCTTGGGCAGGTCCTATGGCTACACCTTC
TRBD1	TRBJ1-4	NA	TRBV5-1	CASSLLAPGQGATNEKLFF	TGCGCCAGCAGCTTGTTGGCTCCGGGACAGGGGGCTACTAATGAAAAACTGTTTTTT
TRBD1	TRBJ1-1	NA	TRBV5-1	CASSSTGTGNTEAFF	TGCGCCAGCAGCTCGACCGGGACAGGGAACACTGAAGCTTTCTTT
NA	TRBJ2-7	NA	TRBV5-5	CASSSVPHEQYF	TGTGCCAGCAGCTCAGTACCGCACGAGCAGTACTTC
NA	TRBJ1-5	NA	TRBV10-3	CAIRETGWNQPQHF	TGTGCCATCAGGGAGACAGGATGGAATCAGCCCCAGCATTTT
NA	TRBJ2-7	once	TRBV4-2	CASSQPGSSYEQYF	TGTGCCAGCAGCCAACCGGGGAGCTCCTACGAGCAGTACTTC
NA	TRBJ1-1	NA	TRBV6-6	CASSRSGLPESKAFF	TGTGCCAGCAGTCGATCGGGACTCCCTGAGTCCAAAGCTTTCTTT
NA	TRBJ2-2	NA	TRBV25-1	CASKHPTGELFF	TGTGCCAGCAAACACCCCACCGGGGAGCTGTTTTTT
TRBD2	TRBJ2-7	NA	TRBV5-1	CASSSTTSGGAYEQYF	TGCGCCAGCAGCTCGACGACTAGCGGGGGTGCCTACGAGCAGTACTTC
TRBD1	TRBJ2-3	NA	TRBV10-1	CASCERDRGPDTQYF	TGCGCCAGCTGCGAACGGGACAGGGGCCCAGATACGCAGTATTTT
NA	TRBJ1-1	NA	TRBV11-2	CASSLDPGGMNTEAFF	TGTGCCAGCAGCTTAGATCCGGGGGGTATGAACACTGAAGCTTTCTTT
NA	TRBJ1-3	few	TRBV5-1	CASRTRVGSGNTIYF	TGCGCCAGCAGGACCAGGGTAGGCTCTGGAAACACCATATATTTT
NA	TRBJ2-7	NA	TRBV5-1	CASSLAGLPDYEQYF	TGCGCCAGCAGCTTGGCCGGGTTGCCAGATTACGAGCAGTACTTC
NA	TRBJ1-2	NA	TRBV28	CASSGRSYTF	TGTGCCAGCAGTGGTCGGTCGTACACCTTC
TRBD1	TRBJ1-2	few	TRBV13	CASSPTGGSGYTF	TGTGCCAGCAGCCCCACAGGGGGTTCTGGCTACACCTTC
TRBD1	TRBJ2-5	NA	TRBV5-1	CASSSGQIQETQYF	TGCGCCAGCAGCTCGGGACAGATCCAAGAGACCCAGTACTTC
NA	TRBJ2-1	NA	TRBV9	CASSPSGGISLHEQFF	TGTGCCAGCAGCCCCTCAGGGGGGATTTCCCTCCATGAGCAGTTCTTC
NA	TRBJ2-7	once	TRBV6-2/TRBV6-3	CASSYSSSSTYEQYF	TGTGCCAGCAGTTACTCGTCTAGCAGTACCTACGAGCAGTACTTC
TRBD2	TRBJ2-1	NA	TRBV5-1	CASSLVSGLAGSDNEQFF	TGCGCCAGCAGCTTGGTCTCAGGACTAGCGGGGAGTGACAATGAGCAGTTCTTC
TRBD1	TRBJ1-1	NA	TRBV5-1	CASSPRDRGTEAFF	TGCGCCAGCAGCCCCCGGGACAGGGGGACTGAAGCTTTCTTT
NA	TRBJ1-6	few	TRBV4-2	CASSQDLGGYNSPLHF	TGTGCCAGCAGCCAAGACTTAGGGGGCTATAATTCACCCCTCCACTTT
NA	TRBJ2-2	once	TRBV5-1	CASRQLGANTGELFF	TGCGCCAGCCGCCAACTCGGGGCGAACACCGGGGAGCTGTTTTTT
NA	TRBJ1-2	NA	TRBV18	CASSPMTGENYGYTF	TGTGCCAGCTCACCGATGACAGGCGAAAACTATGGCTACACCTTC